The present TCR beta chain was sequenced within a study of OX40 agonist ivuxolimab in advanced cancers. This clone was seen only a few times. The antigen remains unidentified. Only in-frame clones appear in the TCRdb table, and some are missing; sequencing was by immunoSEQ multiplex PCR. This sample carries around 19,000 clones, about 82% of them seen once, and the ten largest clones take 26%. The germline gives CDR1 SGHTS, CDR2 YDEGEE. This CDR3 is built from 14 residues. V was cut by 3 bases and J by 4 bases, with 13 bases left in between. General study points: CD4+ T cells averaged fewer expanded clones than CD8+ T cells. Both blood CD4+ and CD8+ T cells showed clonal growth by week 6 at 0.1 to 3.0 mg/kg.

The input for sequencing was CD4+ or CD8+ T cells sorted from blood, taken in a trial of the OX40 agonist ivuxolimab. This clonotype was obtained from an adult with an advanced solid tumor such as melanoma, head and neck, liver or kidney cancer. V is TRBV5-8 and J is TRBJ2-5, with D possibly being TRBD1 (6 bases). The CDR3, as DNA: TGTGCCAGCAGCTCTCAACAGGGTACAGAGACCCAGTACTTC. As protein: CASSSQQGTETQYF.